These 5 T cell receptor beta chains originate from one sample sequenced in a study of T cells in narcolepsy. Clones were read by immunoSEQ multiplex PCR, and TCRdb kept only the in-frame ones, dropping some. Of some 25,000 clones detected, roughly two thirds appear once; the ten largest clones hold around 12%. The source material was memory (CD45RA-) CD4+ T cells from blood. The receptors shown here come from a human donor in good health.

This clone was seen just once. The V gene is TRBV28, the J gene TRBJ2-7; 14 bases map to TRBD2. V shed 6 bases, J shed 6 bases, and the junction held 7 bases outside the gene matches. The V gene's germline CDR1 is MDHEN and CDR2 SYDVKM. This CDR3 contains 15 residues. This chain's CDR3 is CASSPGLAGGGEQYF. The DNA for the CDR3 is TGTGCCAGCAGCCCTGGACTAGCGGGAGGTGGCGAGCAGTACTTC.

V is TRBV9 and J is TRBJ1-6; 7 bases align to TRBD1. The V gene end was trimmed by 5 bases and the J gene end by 8 bases; junction bases not matched to a gene: 10. The CDR3 totals 15 residues. Germline loops: CDR1 SGDLS, CDR2 YYNGEE. DNA for the CDR3: TGTGCCAGCAGAGGGCAGGGGGATAATCATTCACCCCTCCACTTT. Encoded protein: CASRGQGDNHSPLHF.

The rearrangement joins TRBV6-6 to TRBJ1-2; TRBD1 agrees at 7 bases. After removal of 5 bases from V and 5 bases from J, the junction contained 8 bases not matched to a gene. CDR3 length: 14 residues. Germline V CDR1 and CDR2: MNHNY, SVGAGI (reference sequence). In DNA, the CDR3 is TGTGCCAGCAGTAGACAGGGACCTGAATATGGCTACACCTTC. This sequence encodes CASSRQGPEYGYTF.

The J gene is TRBJ2-1, the V gene TRBV7-3, with D maybe TRBD2 (5 bases). The CDR3 loop spans 13 amino acids. V was pared by 5 bases and J by 9 bases, with 14 bases between. The germline V gene has CDR1 SGHTA and CDR2 FQGTGA. CDR3: CASSEGARGEQFF. Here the CDR3 DNA reads TGTGCCAGCAGCGAGGGAGCTCGGGGTGAGCAGTTCTTC.

The chain recombines TRBV30 with TRBJ2-5; 12 nucleotides line up with TRBD2. Germline V gene data show CDR1 as GTSNPN and CDR2 as SVGIG (reference sequence). V gave up 2 bases and J gave up 5 bases; unmatched junction bases: 9. The CDR3 spans 16 residues. This chain's CDR3 is CAWSLLTSGGGETQYF. The CDR3 bases are TGTGCCTGGAGTCTGCTGACTAGCGGGGGTGGGGAGACCCAGTACTTC.